A single sample is the source of the 29 T cell receptor beta chains below, sequenced in a study of identical twins listed by TCRdb under 2016. Libraries were constructed by 5' RACE. These reads were obtained on an Illumina HiSeq 2000. TCRdb trimmed public reads at Q25 via fastp, called clones via MiXCR and kept in-frame beta chains. Every entry covers one CDR3 protein and lists the most common genes and DNA from its rows. This sample gives hundreds of thousands of distinct CDR3 sequences in total; 21% of them show up just once. Around 4.5% of the sample comes from the top ten. The same sample was also studied in work on T cells expressing NK-cell markers.

The sample comprised PBMCs. These receptors came from a young woman in good health.

The chain has TRBV29-1 and TRBJ1-6, with 7 bases aligning to TRBD1. The trim removed 4 bases at V and 7 bases at J, leaving 4 bases unmatched. The CDR3 runs 13 residues. Germline loops: CDR1 SQVTM, CDR2 ANQGSEA. The CDR3 region is CSVGQGQNSPLHF. The CDR3 nucleotides read TGCAGCGTTGGACAGGGCCAAAATTCACCCCTCCACTTT.

The rearrangement links TRBV29-1 to TRBJ2-3, with D maybe TRBD1 (5 bases). V lost 0 bases and J 4 bases, leaving 17 bases between the germline ends. This CDR3 is 16 amino acids long. Germline lookup yields CDR1 SQVTM and CDR2 ANQGSEA. For the CDR3, the DNA is TGCAGCGTTGAAGATCGGCGACTGAAAGGGGCAGATACGCAGTATTTT. Amino acid sequence: CSVEDRRLKGADTQYF.

This clonotype was detected a few times. The V call is TRBV4-1, the J call TRBJ1-4, with D possibly being TRBD1 (5 bases). Germline V lookup: CDR1 MGHRA, CDR2 YSYEKL. The V gene lost 2 bases and the J gene lost 8 bases, with 15 bases spanning the gap. This CDR3 contains 15 residues. The CDR3 bases are TGCGCCAGCAGCCAAACGCCGGGGGAAGGCGAAAAACTGTTTTTT. Its protein is CASSQTPGEGEKLFF.

The J gene is TRBJ1-5, the V gene TRBV6-5; possible D gene TRBD1, 5 bases. Germline loops: CDR1 MNHEY, CDR2 SVGAGI. V dropped 2 bases and J dropped 2 bases, with 13 bases sitting between them. CDR3 length: 16 amino acids. This CDR3 is CASSYGGTLGNQPQHF. The CDR3 DNA reads TGTGCCAGCAGTTACGGAGGGACCCTCGGCAATCAGCCCCAGCATTTT.

The chain is built from TRBV5-6 and TRBJ2-7, with D unclear. The ends were cut back, 0 bases at V and 5 bases at J, with 12 bases in the middle. This CDR3 has 14 residues. CDR1 is SGHDT, CDR2 YYEEEE, per germline. CDR3 nucleotides: TGTGCCAGCAGCTTGGGCAATTCCCCTAACGAGCAGTACTTC. Translation gives CASSLGNSPNEQYF.

In this sample, this clonotype turned up a few times. The chain has TRBV7-9 and TRBJ2-2, with TRBD1 matching over 7 bases. Germline CDR1 SEHNR, CDR2 FQNEAQ (reference sequence). After removal of 11 bases from V and 1 base from J, the junction contained 10 bases not matched to a gene. This CDR3 has 15 residues. Written as DNA, the CDR3 is TGTGCCGCACAGGGGACCTCCTGGAACACCGGGGAGCTGTTTTTT. Its protein product is CAAQGTSWNTGELFF. The entire variable domain, with the rest obtained from reference TRBV7-9 and TRBJ2-2, is as follows: DTGVSQNPRHKITKRGQNVTFRCDPISEHNRLYWYRQTLGQGPEFLTYFQNEAQLEKSRLLSDRFSAERPKGSFSTLEIQRTEQGDSAMYLCAAQGTSWNTGELFFGEGSRLTVL.

The chain uses TRBV20-1 and TRBJ1-1; weak D call: TRBD1 (6 bases). Trimming cost V 5 bases and J 9 bases, with 16 bases left between them. Germline CDR1 reads DFQATT; CDR2 reads SNEGSKA (reference sequence). This CDR3 region has 12 residues. The CDR3 sequence: CSAGQIQTKAFF. CDR3 sequence (DNA): TGCAGTGCTGGACAGATACAGACAAAAGCTTTCTTT.

The V gene is TRBV15, the J gene TRBJ2-3, with D tentatively TRBD2 (5 bases). The V gene's germline CDR1 is LNHNV and CDR2 YYDKDF (reference sequence). The V gene lost 7 bases and the J gene lost 8 bases, with 19 bases spanning the gap. CDR3 length: 14 residues. CDR3 nucleotide sequence: TGTGCCACCACCTATTCCTCTAGCAAGGGTACGCAGTATTTT. This codes for CATTYSSSKGTQYF.

The sample holds many counts of this clonotype. CDR3 residues: CSVEQEGSYGYTF. The CDR3 DNA reads TGCAGCGTTGAACAAGAGGGGAGCTATGGCTACACCTTC. The chain has TRBV29-1 and TRBJ1-2; TRBD1 might be the D (5 bases). Trimming stripped 2 bases from V and 4 bases from J, with 11 bases between. There are 13 residues in the CDR3. Germline V gene data show CDR1 as SQVTM and CDR2 as ANQGSEA.

This sequence joins TRBV12-3 or TRBV12-4 and TRBJ2-3; D is perhaps TRBD1 (6 bases). CDR3 length: 19 amino acids. V dropped 7 bases and J dropped 0 bases, with 26 bases sitting between them. CDR3: CASKIGTEGDSVSTDTQYF. CDR3 bases: TGTGCCAGCAAGATCGGGACCGAGGGGGATTCGGTCAGCACAGATACGCAGTATTTT.

About this clonotype itself: Since a much larger clone is just one base distant, this may be a read error. V gene TRBV12-3 or TRBV12-4 combines with J gene TRBJ2-3; D is uncertain. This CDR3 is built from 12 residues. The CDR3 here is CASSFVTDAQYF. CDR3 coding DNA: TGTGCCAGCAGTTTCGTCACAGATGCGCAGTATTTT.

The chain joins TRBV12-3 or TRBV12-4 to TRBJ2-7, with 9 bases that match TRBD1. V trimming: 3 bases; J trimming: 2 bases; junction bases outside the gene matches: 5. The CDR3 totals 15 residues. CDR3 in DNA: TGTGCCAGCAGTTTTGGGACAGGGTTAGCCTACGAGCAGTACTTC. Amino acids: CASSFGTGLAYEQYF.

The rearrangement joins TRBV6-2 or TRBV6-3 to TRBJ2-2; D is possibly TRBD2 (6 bases). This CDR3 has 13 residues. Germline V gene lookup returns CDR1 MNHEY and CDR2 SVGEGT. With 7 bases removed from V and 6 bases from J, the gap between germline ends came to 12 bases. The CDR3 is CASTFREAGELFF. The CDR3 coding sequence is TGTGCCAGCACTTTCAGGGAGGCCGGGGAGCTGTTTTTT.

This clonotype was seen more than once but under ten times. J is TRBJ1-1 and V is TRBV6-1, with 10 nucleotides matching TRBD1. CDR3 length: 13 residues. Germline V gives CDR1 MNHNS, CDR2 SASEGT. The J segment lost 7 bases and the V segment lost 6 bases, leaving 5 bases of the junction unmatched. The CDR3 spells CASRPGQGLEAFF. As DNA, the CDR3 is TGTGCCAGCAGGCCGGGACAGGGGCTTGAAGCTTTCTTT.

This clonotype came up a few times. V is TRBV2 and J is TRBJ2-4; D tentatively reads TRBD1 or TRBD2 (5 bases each). Germline values: CDR1 SNHLY, CDR2 FYNNEI. V lost 10 bases, J lost 0 bases, and 16 bases lay in between. CDR3 length equals 15 residues. The CDR3 DNA sequence: TGTGCCATACACGGAACCGGGACAGCCAAAAACATTCAGTACTTC. Protein sequence: CAIHGTGTAKNIQYF. The variable domain in full, with the rest retrieved from reference TRBV2 and TRBJ2-4, is EPEVTQTPSHQVTQMGQEVILRCVPISNHLYFYWYRQILGQKVEFLVSFYNNEISEKSEIFDDQFSVERPDGSNFTLKIRSTKLEDSAMYFCAIHGTGTAKNIQYFGAGTRLSVL.

This clonotype was picked up a small number of times. One junction end disagrees with the germline gene, perhaps due to a read error. The gene calls are TRBV12-3 or TRBV12-4 and TRBJ2-7; D call uncertain. The CDR3 covers 12 residues. The DNA for the CDR3 is TGTGCCAGCAGCACCCACAGAACGCCCACCTCCTTC. Its protein product is CASSTHRTPTSF.

Here the CDR3 DNA reads TGTGCCAGCAGCTTCAGGGTGCAGGGGGTTGCCTACGAGCAGTACTTC. The encoded protein is CASSFRVQGVAYEQYF. V gene TRBV5-5 combines with J gene TRBJ2-7; 7 positions agree with TRBD1. Trimming at V came to 2 bases and at J to 2 bases, leaving 10 bases not matched to a gene. Germline V gene lookup returns CDR1 SGHKS and CDR2 YYEKEE (reference sequence). The CDR3 extends over 16 amino acids. The variable domain in full, with the rest retrieved from reference TRBV5-5 and TRBJ2-7, is DAGVTQSPTHLIKTRGQQVTLRCSPISGHKSVSWYQQVLGQGPQFIFQYYEKEERGRGNFPDRFSARQFPNYSSELNVNALLLGDSALYLCASSFRVQGVAYEQYFGPGTRLTVT.

Only a few counts were recorded for this clonotype. The chain links TRBV12-3 or TRBV12-4 to TRBJ1-2; no firm D call. V lost 4 bases and J lost 7, with 16 bases in between. This CDR3 has 14 residues. The CDR3 reads CASSSTGSLGGYTF. Here the CDR3 DNA reads TGTGCCAGCAGTTCCACCGGGTCCCTGGGTGGCTACACCTTC.

The genes are TRBV4-2 and TRBJ2-1, with D possibly matching TRBD1 (7 bases). CDR1 is LGHNA and CDR2 is YNFKEQ in the germline V gene. This CDR3 region has 16 residues. Trimming pared 0 bases from V and 3 bases from J, leaving 12 bases between. The CDR3 DNA reads as TGTGCCAGCAGCCAAGATGGGCAGGGGGGCTACAATGAGCAGTTCTTC. Amino acid sequence: CASSQDGQGGYNEQFF.

In this sample, this clonotype turned up a few times. The V call is TRBV9, the J call TRBJ1-5, with D hard to call. This CDR3 contains 13 residues. The V end lost 0 bases, the J end lost 4 bases, and 5 bases lay between the germline ends. Germline lookup yields CDR1 SGDLS and CDR2 YYNGEE. Here the CDR3 reads CASSVAVNQPQHF. CDR3 DNA sequence: TGTGCCAGCAGCGTAGCGGTGAATCAGCCCCAGCATTTT.

This clonotype has just a few counts. The chain has TRBV10-2 and TRBJ2-3; 11 positions match TRBD2. Germline loops: CDR1 WSHSY, CDR2 SAAADI. The CDR3 is 15 amino acids. The V gene end was trimmed by 7 bases and the J gene end by 2 bases; junction bases not matched to a gene: 5. The CDR3 DNA reads TGCGCCAGCACCTTAGCGGGGGGGGTCACAGATACGCAGTATTTT. This codes for CASTLAGGVTDTQYF.

This clonotype showed up just a few times. The V gene is TRBV20-1, the J gene TRBJ2-7; the D gene is possibly TRBD1 (5 bases). Germline V gene sequence: CDR1 DFQATT, CDR2 SNEGSKA (reference sequence). CDR3 length: 12 residues. V dropped 0 bases and J dropped 3 bases, with 6 bases sitting between them. The CDR3 spells CSAREDSYEQYF. The CDR3 DNA reads as TGCAGTGCTAGAGAAGACAGCTACGAGCAGTACTTC.

In its sample, this clonotype was seen many times. This chain joins TRBV29-1 and TRBJ2-3; the match to TRBD2 covers 9 bases. J gave up 2 bases and V 7 bases, and 10 bases lay outside the gene matches. CDR3 length equals 15 residues. In germline, CDR1 is SQVTM, CDR2 ANQGSEA. This chain's CDR3 is CSAEGASGATDTQYF. The DNA for the CDR3 is TGCAGCGCCGAAGGAGCTAGCGGGGCCACAGATACGCAGTATTTT.

The CDR3 region has the DNA TGTGCCACCAGCGCTCAGGGGTCTGGGGGGACCCAGTACTTC. Amino acid sequence: CATSAQGSGGTQYF. V gene TRBV15 combines with J gene TRBJ2-5, with D perhaps TRBD1 (6 bases). Per germline, CDR1 LNHNV and CDR2 YYDKDF (reference sequence). This CDR3 has 14 residues. Trimming pared 5 bases from V and 7 bases from J, leaving 17 bases between.

In this sample, this clonotype turned up a few times. The CDR3 DNA follows: TGTGCCAGCAGCATCCAGGCTAATTCACCCCTCCACTTT. Encoded protein: CASSIQANSPLHF. V gene TRBV7-9 combines with J gene TRBJ1-6; D is ambiguous. Germline lookup yields CDR1 SEHNR and CDR2 FQNEAQ (reference sequence). The CDR3 spans 13 residues. V dropped 5 bases and J dropped 6 bases, with 8 bases sitting between them.

The chain uses TRBV12-3 or TRBV12-4 and TRBJ2-3; 8 nucleotides agree with TRBD1. The CDR3 length is 18 residues. CDR3 bases: TGTACCTGCAGTTTCGCAGGGGGCGCATCGATATTCTCAGATACGCAGTATTTT. Its translation: CTCSFAGGASIFSDTQYF.

This clonotype was seen more than once but under ten times. The rearrangement links TRBV5-5 to TRBJ2-1; D uncertain. CDR3 length: 15 amino acids. Germline V gene sequence: CDR1 SGHKS, CDR2 YYEKEE (reference sequence). The V end lost 4 bases, the J end lost 6 bases, and 17 bases lay between the germline ends. This CDR3 reads CASSLGPIDGNEQFF. The CDR3 region has the DNA TGTGCCAGCAGCCTCGGACCAATAGATGGCAATGAGCAGTTCTTC.

In this sample, this clonotype turned up many times. The CDR3 sequence is CASSLVIGDEQYF. The CDR3 DNA reads TGTGCCAGCAGCTTGGTAATTGGTGACGAGCAGTACTTC. This chain links TRBV5-6 with TRBJ2-7; D unresolved. Between the trimmed V and J ends, which lost 0 bases and 5 bases, there was a span of 9 bases. The CDR3 loop spans 13 amino acids. In germline, CDR1 is SGHDT, CDR2 YYEEEE. Full variable domain (rest looked up from reference TRBV5-6 and TRBJ2-7): DAGVTQSPTHLIKTRGQQVTLRCSPKSGHDTVSWYQQALGQGPQFIFQYYEEEERQRGNFPDRFSGHQFPNYSSELNVNALLLGDSALYLCASSLVIGDEQYFGPGTRLTVT.

This clonotype was counted only a few times. The J gene is TRBJ1-3, the V gene TRBV7-9; D call uncertain. This CDR3 comprises 11 residues. V was shortened by 1 base and J by 8 bases, with 3 bases between the two germline ends. Germline loops: CDR1 SEHNR, CDR2 FQNEAQ (reference sequence). CDR3 DNA: TGTGCCAGCAGCTTAGTGGACACCATATATTTT. This codes for CASSLVDTIYF.